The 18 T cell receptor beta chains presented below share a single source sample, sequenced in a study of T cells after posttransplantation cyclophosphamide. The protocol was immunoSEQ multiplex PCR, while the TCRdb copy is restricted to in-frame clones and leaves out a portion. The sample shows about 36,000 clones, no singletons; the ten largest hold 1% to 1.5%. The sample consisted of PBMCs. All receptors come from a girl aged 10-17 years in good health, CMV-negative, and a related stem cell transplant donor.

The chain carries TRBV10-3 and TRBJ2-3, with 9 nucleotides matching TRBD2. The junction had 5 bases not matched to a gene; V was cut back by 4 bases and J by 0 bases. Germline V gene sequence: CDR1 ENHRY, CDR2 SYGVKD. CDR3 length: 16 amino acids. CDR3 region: CAISGVAGVSTDTQYF. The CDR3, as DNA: TGTGCCATCAGTGGTGTAGCGGGGGTGAGCACAGATACGCAGTATTTT.

The DNA of the CDR3 is TGTGCCAGCAGTTACCTGCTAGCGGGAGGGAAAACCCAGTACTTC. It yields the protein CASSYLLAGGKTQYF. The chain is built from TRBV6-5 and TRBJ2-5; 12 positions agree with TRBD2. CDR1 and CDR2 (germline): MNHEY, SVGAGI. The CDR3 totals 15 residues. Germline trimming cut 2 bases from V and 8 bases from J; bases unmatched to any gene: 6.

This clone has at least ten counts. CDR3 nucleotide sequence: TGTGCCAGCAGCTTAAGGGGGGGATCCATGAACACTGAAGCTTTCTTT. This gives the protein CASSLRGGSMNTEAFF. The rearrangement joins TRBV7-9 to TRBJ1-1; D is perhaps TRBD1 (6 bases). The V end lost 2 bases, the J end lost 0 bases, and 13 bases lay between the germline ends. CDR3 length: 16 amino acids. Per the germline V gene, CDR1 is SEHNR and CDR2 is FQNEAQ (reference sequence).

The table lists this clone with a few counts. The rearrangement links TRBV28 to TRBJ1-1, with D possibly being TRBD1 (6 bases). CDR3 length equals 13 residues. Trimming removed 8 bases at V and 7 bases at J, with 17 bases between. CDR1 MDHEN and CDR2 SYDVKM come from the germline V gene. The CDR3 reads CASYHRQAGEAFF. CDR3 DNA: TGTGCCAGCTACCACCGACAGGCGGGTGAAGCTTTCTTT.

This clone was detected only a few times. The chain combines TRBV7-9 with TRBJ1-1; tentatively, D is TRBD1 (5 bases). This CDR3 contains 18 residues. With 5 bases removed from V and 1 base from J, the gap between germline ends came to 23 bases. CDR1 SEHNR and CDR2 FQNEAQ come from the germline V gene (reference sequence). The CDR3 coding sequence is TGTGCCAGCAGCGGTGTGGGGGAGGGGCCGGGCAGGAACACTGAAGCTTTCTTT. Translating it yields CASSGVGEGPGRNTEAFF.

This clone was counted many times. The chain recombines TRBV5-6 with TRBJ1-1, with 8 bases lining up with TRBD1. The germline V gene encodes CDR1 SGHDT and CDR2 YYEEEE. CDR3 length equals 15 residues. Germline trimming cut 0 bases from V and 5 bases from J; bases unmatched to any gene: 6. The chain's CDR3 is CASSLVGQGWTEAFF. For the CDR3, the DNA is TGTGCCAGCAGCTTGGTAGGACAGGGATGGACTGAAGCTTTCTTT.

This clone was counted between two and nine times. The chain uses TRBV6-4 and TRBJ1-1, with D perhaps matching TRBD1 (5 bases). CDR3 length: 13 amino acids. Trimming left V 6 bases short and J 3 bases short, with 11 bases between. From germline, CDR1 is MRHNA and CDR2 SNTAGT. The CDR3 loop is CASSPEGHTEAFF. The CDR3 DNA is TGTGCCAGCAGCCCGGAGGGGCACACTGAAGCTTTCTTT.

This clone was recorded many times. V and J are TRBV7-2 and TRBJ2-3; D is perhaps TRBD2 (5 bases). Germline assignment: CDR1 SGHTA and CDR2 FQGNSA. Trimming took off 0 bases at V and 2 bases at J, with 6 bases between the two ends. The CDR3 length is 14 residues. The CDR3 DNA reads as TGTGCCAGCAGCTTAGCGGGAGTCACAGATACGCAGTATTTT. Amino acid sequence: CASSLAGVTDTQYF.

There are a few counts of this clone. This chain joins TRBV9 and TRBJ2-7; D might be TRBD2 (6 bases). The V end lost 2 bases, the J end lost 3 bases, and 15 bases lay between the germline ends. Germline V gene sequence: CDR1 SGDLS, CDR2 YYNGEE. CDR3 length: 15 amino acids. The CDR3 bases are TGTGCCAGCAGCGTCCACAGCACGGGGGTCTACGAGCAGTACTTC. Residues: CASSVHSTGVYEQYF.

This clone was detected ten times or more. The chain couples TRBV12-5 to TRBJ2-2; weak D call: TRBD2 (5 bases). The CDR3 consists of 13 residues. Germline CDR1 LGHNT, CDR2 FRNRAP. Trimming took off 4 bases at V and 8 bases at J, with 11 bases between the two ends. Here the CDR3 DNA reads TGTGCTAGTGGTTCGACTAATGGGGGGGAGCTGTTTTTT. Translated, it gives CASGSTNGGELFF.

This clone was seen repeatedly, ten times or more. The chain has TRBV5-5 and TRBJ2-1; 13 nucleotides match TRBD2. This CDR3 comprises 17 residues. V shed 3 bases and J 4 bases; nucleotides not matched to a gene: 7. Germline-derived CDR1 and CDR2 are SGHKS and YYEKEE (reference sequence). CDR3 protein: CASSSGLAGDPYNEQFF. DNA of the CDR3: TGTGCCAGCAGCTCTGGACTAGCGGGGGACCCTTACAATGAGCAGTTCTTC. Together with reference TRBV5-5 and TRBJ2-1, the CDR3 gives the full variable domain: DAGVTQSPTHLIKTRGQQVTLRCSPISGHKSVSWYQQVLGQGPQFIFQYYEKEERGRGNFPDRFSARQFPNYSSELNVNALLLGDSALYLCASSSGLAGDPYNEQFFGPGTRLTVL.

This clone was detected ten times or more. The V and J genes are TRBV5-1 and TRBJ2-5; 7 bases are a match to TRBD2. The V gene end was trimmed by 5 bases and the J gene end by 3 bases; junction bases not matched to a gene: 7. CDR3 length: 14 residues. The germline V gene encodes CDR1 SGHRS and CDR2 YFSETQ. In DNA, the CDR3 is TGCGCCAGCAGTCGTGAGGGGACTAAAGAGACCCAGTACTTC. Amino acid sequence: CASSREGTKETQYF.

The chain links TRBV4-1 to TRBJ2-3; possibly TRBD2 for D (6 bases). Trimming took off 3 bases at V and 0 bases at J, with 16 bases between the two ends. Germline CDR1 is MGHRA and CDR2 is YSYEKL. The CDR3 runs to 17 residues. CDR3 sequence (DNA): TGCGCCAGCAGCCAGTCAGGGTGGGGGACTAGCACAGATACGCAGTATTTT. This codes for CASSQSGWGTSTDTQYF.

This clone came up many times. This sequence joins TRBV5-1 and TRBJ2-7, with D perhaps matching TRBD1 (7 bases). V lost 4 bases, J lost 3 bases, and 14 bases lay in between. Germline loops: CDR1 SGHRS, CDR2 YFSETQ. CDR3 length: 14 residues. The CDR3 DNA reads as TGCGCCAGCAGCGTCGCGGGACAGAGCTACGAGCAGTACTTC. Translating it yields CASSVAGQSYEQYF.

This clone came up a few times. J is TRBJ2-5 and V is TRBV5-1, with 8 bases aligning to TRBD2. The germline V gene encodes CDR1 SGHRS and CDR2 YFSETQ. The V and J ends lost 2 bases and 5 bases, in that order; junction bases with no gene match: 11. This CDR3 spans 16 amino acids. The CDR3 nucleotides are TGCGCCAGCAGCTTTTTGACCAGCGGGAGTAAGGAGACCCAGTACTTC. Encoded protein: CASSFLTSGSKETQYF.

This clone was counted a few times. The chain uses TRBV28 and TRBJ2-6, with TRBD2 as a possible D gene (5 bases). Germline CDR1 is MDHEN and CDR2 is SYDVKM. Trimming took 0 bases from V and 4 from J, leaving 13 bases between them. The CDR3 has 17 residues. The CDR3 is CASSLWIQGGGANVLTF. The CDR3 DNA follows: TGTGCCAGCAGTTTATGGATACAAGGCGGGGGGGCCAACGTCCTGACTTTC.

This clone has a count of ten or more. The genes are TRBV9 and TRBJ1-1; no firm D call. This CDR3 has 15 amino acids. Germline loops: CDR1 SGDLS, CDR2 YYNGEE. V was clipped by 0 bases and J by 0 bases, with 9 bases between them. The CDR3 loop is CASSVGGGMNTEAFF. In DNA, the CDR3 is TGTGCCAGCAGCGTAGGCGGCGGCATGAACACTGAAGCTTTCTTT.

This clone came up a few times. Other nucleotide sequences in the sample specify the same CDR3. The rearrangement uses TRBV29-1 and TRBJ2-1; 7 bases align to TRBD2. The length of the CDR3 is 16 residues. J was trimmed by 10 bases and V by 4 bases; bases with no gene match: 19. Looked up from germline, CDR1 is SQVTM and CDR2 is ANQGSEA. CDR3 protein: CSVVSPLAERVREQFF. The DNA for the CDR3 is TGCAGCGTTGTATCTCCCCTAGCGGAGAGGGTAAGGGAGCAGTTCTTC.